This T cell receptor beta chain is drawn from a study of sequential checkpoint blockade in melanoma. In the study overall: Each arm's sequence ended with maintenance nivolumab.

This CDR3 is 11 amino acids long. With 0 bases removed from V and 10 bases from J, the gap between germline ends came to 5 bases. Per the germline V gene, CDR1 is SGHDT and CDR2 is YYEEEE. The table came from immunoSEQ multiplex PCR; TCRdb's copy has only in-frame clones and leaves some out. The table shows over 25,000 clones, with roughly 84% occurring only once. Treatment here: randomized to nivolumab then ipilimumab (arm A) or the reverse (arm B). The chain employs TRBV5-6 and TRBJ2-1; D gene uncertain. Sample: CD8+ T cells sorted from blood (inferred from file names), taken from a patient given nivolumab and ipilimumab in sequence. This receptor was obtained from a human donor with melanoma. CDR3 coding DNA: TGTGCCAGCAGCTTGGGCCGGGAGCAGTTCTTC. It encodes CASSLGREQFF.